The T cell receptor beta chain described here comes from a study of cytomegalovirus exposure and HLA in healthy donors. Study-wide context: The 110 or so validation repertoires used a platform that matched the one used for the 500 to 700 first-cohort repertoires, as a later analysis reported.

V shed 5 bases and J shed 1 base, with 15 bases lying between them. This CDR3 region has 15 residues. Germline lookup yields CDR1 MNHNY and CDR2 SVGAGI (reference sequence). While the first cohort had several hundred subjects, the donors belonged to the separate validation cohort of over a hundred subjects. The assay was immunoSEQ multiplex PCR, and TCRdb's table has in-frame clones only and misses some. The sample contains fewer than 200,000 clones, about 87% of which appear only once. Source material: PBMCs. The chain uses TRBV6-6 and TRBJ2-7; D might be TRBD1 (5 bases). The TCR originated in a woman aged 30 to 39 in good health and CMV-seronegative. The CDR3 region has the DNA TGTGCCAGCAGTACGCCCAGGGCCGATTCCTACGAGCAGTACTTC. It specifies CASSTPRADSYEQYF.